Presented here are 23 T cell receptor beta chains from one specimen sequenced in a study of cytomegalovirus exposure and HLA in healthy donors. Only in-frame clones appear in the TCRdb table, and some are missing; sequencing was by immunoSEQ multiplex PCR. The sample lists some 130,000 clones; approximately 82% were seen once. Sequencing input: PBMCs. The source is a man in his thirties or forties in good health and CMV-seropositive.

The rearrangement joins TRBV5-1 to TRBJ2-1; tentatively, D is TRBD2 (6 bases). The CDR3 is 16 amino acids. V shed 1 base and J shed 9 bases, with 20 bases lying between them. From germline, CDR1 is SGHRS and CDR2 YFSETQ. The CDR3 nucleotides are TGCGCCAGCAGCTTGCCAGATGCGGGGTTTTGGGGTGAGCAGTTCTTC. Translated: CASSLPDAGFWGEQFF.

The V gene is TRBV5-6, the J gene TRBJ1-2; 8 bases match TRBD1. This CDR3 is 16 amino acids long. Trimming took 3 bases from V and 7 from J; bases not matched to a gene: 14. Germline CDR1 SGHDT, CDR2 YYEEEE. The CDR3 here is CASSSGQEPNYAGYTF. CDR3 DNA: TGTGCCAGCAGCTCGGGACAGGAGCCCAACTATGCTGGCTACACCTTC.

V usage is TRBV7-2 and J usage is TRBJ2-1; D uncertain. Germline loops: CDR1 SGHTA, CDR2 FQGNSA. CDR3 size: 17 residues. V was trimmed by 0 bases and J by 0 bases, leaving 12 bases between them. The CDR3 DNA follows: TGTGCCAGCAGCTTAGCGCTTATCCTGAGCTCCTACAATGAGCAGTTCTTC. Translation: CASSLALILSSYNEQFF.

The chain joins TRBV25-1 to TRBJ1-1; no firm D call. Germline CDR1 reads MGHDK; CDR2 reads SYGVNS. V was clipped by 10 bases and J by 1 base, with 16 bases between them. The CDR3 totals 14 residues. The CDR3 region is CATSGARANTEAFF. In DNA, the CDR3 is TGTGCCACCTCGGGTGCGAGGGCGAACACTGAAGCTTTCTTT.

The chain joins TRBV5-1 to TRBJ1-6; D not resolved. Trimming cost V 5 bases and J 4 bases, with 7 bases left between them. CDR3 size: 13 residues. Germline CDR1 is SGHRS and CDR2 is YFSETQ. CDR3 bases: TGCGCCAGCAGTGAGACATATAATTCACCCCTCCACTTT. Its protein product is CASSETYNSPLHF. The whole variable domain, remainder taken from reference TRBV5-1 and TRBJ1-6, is KAGVTQTPRYLIKTRGQQVTLSCSPISGHRSVSWYQQTPGQGLQFLFEYFSETQRNKGNFPGRFSGRQFSNSRSEMNVSTLELGDSALYLCASSETYNSPLHFGNGTRLTVT.

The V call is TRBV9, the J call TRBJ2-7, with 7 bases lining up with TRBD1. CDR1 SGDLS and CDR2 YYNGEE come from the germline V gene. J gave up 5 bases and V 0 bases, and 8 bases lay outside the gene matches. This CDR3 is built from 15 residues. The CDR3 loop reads CASSVEGAASHEQYF. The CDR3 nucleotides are TGTGCCAGCAGCGTAGAGGGGGCTGCTTCCCACGAGCAGTACTTC.

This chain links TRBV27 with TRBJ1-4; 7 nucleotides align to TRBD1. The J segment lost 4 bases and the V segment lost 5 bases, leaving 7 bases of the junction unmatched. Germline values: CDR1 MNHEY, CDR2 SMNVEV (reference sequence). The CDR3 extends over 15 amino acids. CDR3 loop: CASSPKGAYNEKLFF. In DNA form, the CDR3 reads TGTGCCAGCAGTCCGAAGGGGGCCTATAATGAAAAACTGTTTTTT.

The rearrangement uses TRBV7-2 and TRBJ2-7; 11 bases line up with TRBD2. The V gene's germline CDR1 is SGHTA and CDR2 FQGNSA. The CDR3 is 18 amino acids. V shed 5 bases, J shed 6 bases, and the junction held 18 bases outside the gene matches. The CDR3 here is CASSRRIAGGPMIAEQYF. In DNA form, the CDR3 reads TGTGCCAGCAGCCGACGGATAGCGGGAGGGCCGATGATCGCCGAGCAGTACTTC.

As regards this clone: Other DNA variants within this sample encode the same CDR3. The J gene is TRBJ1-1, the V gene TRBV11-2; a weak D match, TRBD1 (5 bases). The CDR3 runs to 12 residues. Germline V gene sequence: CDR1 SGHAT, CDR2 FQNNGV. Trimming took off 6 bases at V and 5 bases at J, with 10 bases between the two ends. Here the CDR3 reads CASSPRGTEAFF. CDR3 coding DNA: TGTGCCAGCAGTCCTCGGGGGACTGAAGCTTTCTTT.

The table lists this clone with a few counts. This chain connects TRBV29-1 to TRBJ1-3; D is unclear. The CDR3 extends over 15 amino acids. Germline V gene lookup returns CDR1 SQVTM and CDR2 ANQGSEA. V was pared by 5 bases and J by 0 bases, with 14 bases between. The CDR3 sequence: CSVRERFYSGNTIYF. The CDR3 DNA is TGCAGCGTTAGAGAGCGATTTTACTCTGGAAACACCATATATTTT.

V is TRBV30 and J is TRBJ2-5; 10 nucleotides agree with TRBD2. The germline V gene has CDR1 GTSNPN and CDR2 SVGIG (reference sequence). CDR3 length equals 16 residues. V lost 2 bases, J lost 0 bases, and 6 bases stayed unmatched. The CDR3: CAWSWLAGVNQETQYF. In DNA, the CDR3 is TGTGCCTGGAGTTGGCTAGCGGGAGTCAACCAAGAGACCCAGTACTTC.

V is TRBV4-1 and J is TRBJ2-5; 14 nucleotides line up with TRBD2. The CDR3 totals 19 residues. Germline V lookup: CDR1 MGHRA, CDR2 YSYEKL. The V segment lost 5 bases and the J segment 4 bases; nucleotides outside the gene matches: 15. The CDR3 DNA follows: TGCGCCAGCAGCACCGGGACTAGCGGGAGTTGGGGGCAATTAGAGACCCAGTACTTC. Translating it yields CASSTGTSGSWGQLETQYF.

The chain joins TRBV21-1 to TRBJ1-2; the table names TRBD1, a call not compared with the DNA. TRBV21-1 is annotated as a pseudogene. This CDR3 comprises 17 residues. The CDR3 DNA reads TGTGCCAGCAGCGAAAGAGGCCAGGTTGGGGCCCGATATGGCTACACCTTC. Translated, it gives CASSERGQVGARYGYTF.

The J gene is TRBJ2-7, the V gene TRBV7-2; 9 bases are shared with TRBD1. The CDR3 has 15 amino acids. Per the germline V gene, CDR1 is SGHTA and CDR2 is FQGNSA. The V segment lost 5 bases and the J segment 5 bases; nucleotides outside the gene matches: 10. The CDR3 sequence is CASSPGDREMDEQYF. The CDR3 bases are TGTGCCAGCAGCCCTGGGGACAGGGAAATGGACGAGCAGTACTTC. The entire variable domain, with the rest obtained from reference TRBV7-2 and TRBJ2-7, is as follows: GAGVSQSPSNKVTEKGKDVELRCDPISGHTALYWYRQSLGQGLEFLIYFQGNSAPDKSGLPSDRFSAERTGGSVSTLTIQRTQQEDSAVYLCASSPGDREMDEQYFGPGTRLTVT.

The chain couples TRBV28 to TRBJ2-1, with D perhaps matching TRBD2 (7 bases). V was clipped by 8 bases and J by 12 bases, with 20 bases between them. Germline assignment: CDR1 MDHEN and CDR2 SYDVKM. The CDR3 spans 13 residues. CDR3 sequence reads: CASEGTRAGRQFF. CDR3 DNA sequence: TGTGCCAGCGAGGGGACAAGAGCGGGGAGGCAGTTCTTC.

This CDR3 reads CASSEARYSPLHF. The CDR3 DNA follows: TGTGCCAGCAGTGAGGCCCGTTATTCACCCCTCCACTTT. The V gene is TRBV6-1, the J gene TRBJ1-6; D is ambiguous. The length of the CDR3 is 13 residues. Germline CDR1 reads MNHNS; CDR2 reads SASEGT. With 3 bases removed from V and 8 bases from J, the gap between germline ends came to 8 bases.

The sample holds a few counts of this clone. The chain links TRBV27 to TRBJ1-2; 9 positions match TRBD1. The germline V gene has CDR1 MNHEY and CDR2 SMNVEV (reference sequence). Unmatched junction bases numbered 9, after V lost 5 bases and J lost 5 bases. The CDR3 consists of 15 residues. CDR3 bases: TGTGCCAGCAGTCACCACCGGGACAGGGCATATGGCTACACCTTC. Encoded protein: CASSHHRDRAYGYTF.

The CDR3 spells CASTADSRYQPQHF. The CDR3, as DNA: TGTGCCAGCACCGCGGACAGCCGTTATCAGCCCCAGCATTTT. The chain combines TRBV7-2 with TRBJ1-5, with TRBD1 as a possible D gene (6 bases). This CDR3 is built from 14 residues. The germline V and J ends were trimmed by 7 bases and 5 bases, with 15 bases remaining between them. CDR1 is SGHTA, CDR2 FQGNSA, per germline.

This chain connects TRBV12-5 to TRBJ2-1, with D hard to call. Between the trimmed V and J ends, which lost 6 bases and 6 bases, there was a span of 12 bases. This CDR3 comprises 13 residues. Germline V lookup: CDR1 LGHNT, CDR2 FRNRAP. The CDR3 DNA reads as TGTGCTAGTGGGAGCGATCGGTTCAATGAGCAGTTCTTC. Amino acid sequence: CASGSDRFNEQFF. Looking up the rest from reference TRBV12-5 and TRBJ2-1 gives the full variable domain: DARVTQTPRHKVTEMGQEVTMRCQPILGHNTVFWYRQTMMQGLELLAYFRNRAPLDDSGMPKDRFSAEMPDATLATLKIQPSEPRDSAVYFCASGSDRFNEQFFGPGTRLTVL.

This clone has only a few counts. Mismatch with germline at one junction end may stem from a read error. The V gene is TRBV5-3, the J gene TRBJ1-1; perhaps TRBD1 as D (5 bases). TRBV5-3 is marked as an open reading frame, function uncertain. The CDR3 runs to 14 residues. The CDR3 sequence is CASSFTSWGAEAFF. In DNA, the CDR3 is TGTGCCAGCAGCTTTACGAGCTGGGGCGCTGAAGCTTTCTTT.

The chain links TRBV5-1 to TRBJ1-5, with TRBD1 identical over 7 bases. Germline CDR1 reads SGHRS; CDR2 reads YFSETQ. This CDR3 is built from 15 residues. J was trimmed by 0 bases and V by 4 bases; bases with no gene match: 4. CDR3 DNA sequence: TGCGCCAGCAGCCCGGGACAGAATAGCAATCAGCCCCAGCATTTT. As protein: CASSPGQNSNQPQHF.

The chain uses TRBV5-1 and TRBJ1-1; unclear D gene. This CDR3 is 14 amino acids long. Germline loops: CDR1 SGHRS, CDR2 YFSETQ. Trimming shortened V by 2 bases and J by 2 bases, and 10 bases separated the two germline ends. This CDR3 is CASSFRVLNTEAFF. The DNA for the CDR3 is TGCGCCAGCAGCTTCCGGGTCCTTAACACTGAAGCTTTCTTT.

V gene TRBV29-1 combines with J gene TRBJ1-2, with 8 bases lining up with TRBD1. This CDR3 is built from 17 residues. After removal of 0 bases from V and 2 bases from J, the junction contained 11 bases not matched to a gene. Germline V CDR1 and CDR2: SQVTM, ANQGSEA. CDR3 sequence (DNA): TGCAGCGTTGAAGACGGGCCAGGGGGCGGGCGAAACTATGGCTACACCTTC. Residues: CSVEDGPGGGRNYGYTF.